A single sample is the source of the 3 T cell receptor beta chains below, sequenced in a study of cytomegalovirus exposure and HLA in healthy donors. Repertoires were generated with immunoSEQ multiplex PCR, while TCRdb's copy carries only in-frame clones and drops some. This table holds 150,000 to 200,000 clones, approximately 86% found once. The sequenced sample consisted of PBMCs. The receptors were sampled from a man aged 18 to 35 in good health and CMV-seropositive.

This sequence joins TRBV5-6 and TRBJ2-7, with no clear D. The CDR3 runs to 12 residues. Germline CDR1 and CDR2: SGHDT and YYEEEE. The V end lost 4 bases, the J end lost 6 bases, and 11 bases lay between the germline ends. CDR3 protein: CASSPGGGEQYF. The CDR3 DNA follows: TGTGCCAGCAGCCCGGGTGGTGGCGAGCAGTACTTC.

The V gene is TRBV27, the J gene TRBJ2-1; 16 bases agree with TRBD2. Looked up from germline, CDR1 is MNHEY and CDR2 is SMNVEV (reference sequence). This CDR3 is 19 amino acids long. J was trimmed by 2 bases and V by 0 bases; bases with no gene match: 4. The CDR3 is CASSLSPGTSGRAYNEQFF. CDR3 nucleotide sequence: TGTGCCAGCAGTTTATCGCCCGGGACTAGCGGGAGGGCCTACAATGAGCAGTTCTTC.

In DNA form, the CDR3 reads TGCGCCAGCACATCCGGGGGGGATGTCACTGAAGCTTTCTTT. Its translation: CASTSGGDVTEAFF. V gene TRBV5-1 combines with J gene TRBJ1-1; possibly TRBD1 for D (5 bases). Germline V gene data show CDR1 as SGHRS and CDR2 as YFSETQ. Between the trimmed V and J ends, which lost 6 bases and 4 bases, there was a span of 16 bases. CDR3 length: 14 residues.